Below are 25 T cell receptor beta chains sequenced from a single sample in a study of blood T cell repertoires in COVID-19. Clones were sequenced by immunoSEQ multiplex PCR, and TCRdb holds only the in-frame ones, with some missing. The data show fewer than 200,000 clones, more than 70% seen once. Input material: peripheral blood. The receptors were sampled from a woman between 55 and 75 years old with acute or convalescent COVID-19.

V and J are TRBV5-4 and TRBJ1-1; tentatively, D is TRBD1 (5 bases). The V end lost 2 bases, the J end lost 10 bases, and 9 bases lay between the germline ends. CDR1 and CDR2 from the germline V gene are SGHNT and YYREEE (reference sequence). This CDR3 spans 11 amino acids. The CDR3 is CASSFGGPAFF. The CDR3 DNA reads TGTGCCAGCAGCTTCGGGGGACCAGCTTTCTTT. The full variable domain, completed using reference TRBV5-4 and TRBJ1-1, is ETGVTQSPTHLIKTRGQQVTLRCSSQSGHNTVSWYQQALGQGPQFIFQYYREEENGRGNFPPRFSGLQFPNYSSELNVNALELDDSALYLCASSFGGPAFFGQGTRLTVV.

The CDR3 spells CASSQGDYGHEQFF. CDR3 sequence (DNA): TGTGCCAGCAGCCAAGGGGACTACGGCCATGAGCAGTTCTTC. The genes are TRBV3-1 (or the pseudogene TRBV3-2) and TRBJ2-1; 7 bases align to TRBD2. The CDR3 totals 14 residues. V trimming: 1 base; J trimming: 8 bases; junction bases outside the gene matches: 5. Per the germline V gene, CDR1 is LGHDT and CDR2 is YNNKEL (reference sequence).

This rearrangement joins TRBV30 to TRBJ2-7, with D possibly matching TRBD2 (6 bases). The CDR3 loop spans 14 amino acids. Germline assignment: CDR1 GTSNPN and CDR2 SVGIG (reference sequence). With 2 bases removed from V and 4 bases from J, the gap between germline ends came to 15 bases. The CDR3 DNA follows: TGTGCCTGGAGTCCGACGGGGGTCGATTACGAGCAGTACTTC. Translation: CAWSPTGVDYEQYF.

J is TRBJ2-2 and V is TRBV27, with D possibly matching TRBD2 (6 bases). V lost 7 bases and J lost 8, with 20 bases in between. Germline V gene lookup returns CDR1 MNHEY and CDR2 SMNVEV (reference sequence). CDR3 size: 15 residues. CDR3 DNA sequence: TGTGCCAGCAAGACCGGGACTCGCGTATCTGGGGAGCTGTTTTTT. This sequence encodes CASKTGTRVSGELFF.

This chain links TRBV19 with TRBJ1-4; D may be TRBD1 (5 bases). Germline V gene data show CDR1 as LNHDA and CDR2 as SQIVND (reference sequence). The CDR3 loop spans 16 amino acids. Trimming removed 1 base at V and 3 bases at J, with 12 bases between. CDR3 in DNA: TGTGCCAGTAGTATAGGATCGCGGGGGTCTAATGAAAAACTGTTTTTT. Encoded protein: CASSIGSRGSNEKLFF.

In nucleotides, the CDR3 is TGTGCCAGCAGCCTCGGCCGGGAGGGGACGGATACGCAGTATTTT. Its translation: CASSLGREGTDTQYF. The chain combines TRBV3-1 (or the pseudogene TRBV3-2) with TRBJ2-3; TRBD2 aligns across 8 bases. Germline CDR1 LGHDT, CDR2 YNNKEL (reference sequence). CDR3 length: 15 residues. Losses at the gene ends were 4 bases for V and 6 bases for J; bases not matched to a gene: 9.

The CDR3 DNA sequence: TGCAGTGCTAGTATAAGGCAGGTTCAGGGAGATACGCAGTATTTT. This codes for CSASIRQVQGDTQYF. The chain joins TRBV20-1 to TRBJ2-3, with D possibly being TRBD1 (5 bases). The CDR3 runs to 15 residues. Trimming pared 3 bases from V and 5 bases from J, leaving 18 bases between. Germline-derived CDR1 and CDR2 are DFQATT and SNEGSKA (reference sequence).

This clone was counted only a few times. The chain employs TRBV6-6 and TRBJ1-5; 7 nucleotides agree with TRBD1. V gave up 5 bases and J gave up 2 bases; unmatched junction bases: 6. This CDR3 has 15 amino acids. From germline, CDR1 is MNHNY and CDR2 SVGAGI (reference sequence). This CDR3 reads CASSPPGTGNQPQHF. Written as DNA, the CDR3 is TGTGCCAGCAGTCCCCCGGGGACAGGCAATCAGCCCCAGCATTTT.

This clone has just one count. The J gene is TRBJ2-2, the V gene TRBV24-1; D might be TRBD1 (5 bases). The V end lost 5 bases, the J end lost 6 bases, and 9 bases lay between the germline ends. Germline loops: CDR1 KGHDR, CDR2 SFDVKD. The CDR3 consists of 13 residues. CDR3 loop: CATSAPGSGELFF. In nucleotides, the CDR3 is TGTGCCACCAGTGCCCCAGGGTCCGGGGAGCTGTTTTTT.

The V gene is TRBV9, the J gene TRBJ2-5; TRBD2 matches 8 bases. The CDR3 contains 14 residues. The germline gives CDR1 SGDLS, CDR2 YYNGEE. V was clipped by 4 bases and J by 5 bases; unmatched bases: 7. In nucleotides, the CDR3 is TGTGCCAGCAGCCGTAGCCCTAGCGGGGAGACCCAGTACTTC. Translating it yields CASSRSPSGETQYF.

This rearrangement joins TRBV4-1 to TRBJ2-5; TRBD1 matches 11 bases. Per germline, CDR1 MGHRA and CDR2 YSYEKL. With 2 bases clipped from V and 5 bases from J, the junction kept 10 bases outside the gene matches. The CDR3 has 17 residues. This CDR3 is CASSQTGRTGGWETQYF. The DNA for the CDR3 is TGCGCCAGCAGCCAAACTGGAAGGACAGGGGGCTGGGAGACCCAGTACTTC.

This clone showed up just once. This chain uses TRBV27 with TRBJ1-2; D uncertain. Trimming removed 3 bases from V and 8 bases from J, with 13 bases in between. The CDR3 length is 13 residues. Germline V gives CDR1 MNHEY, CDR2 SMNVEV (reference sequence). CDR3 protein: CASSFYGGNGYTF. For the CDR3, the DNA is TGTGCCAGCAGTTTTTATGGAGGGAACGGCTACACCTTC.

This rearrangement joins TRBV5-4 to TRBJ2-5; 9 bases align to TRBD1. This CDR3 comprises 16 residues. Germline V CDR1 and CDR2: SGHNT, YYREEE (reference sequence). J lost 3 bases, V lost 6 bases, and 12 bases had no gene match. The CDR3 spells CASTPTGGVGEETQYF. CDR3 coding DNA: TGTGCCAGCACCCCGACAGGGGGAGTGGGGGAAGAGACCCAGTACTTC.

CDR3: CAITFGGSSSTDTQYF. CDR3 coding DNA: TGTGCCATCACTTTCGGCGGCTCATCTAGCACAGATACGCAGTATTTT. The rearrangement uses TRBV10-3 and TRBJ2-3; unclear D gene. V was trimmed by 7 bases and J by 0 bases, leaving 17 bases between them. This CDR3 has 16 amino acids. The germline CDR1 and CDR2 sequences are ENHRY and SYGVKD.

The chain has TRBV7-9 and TRBJ2-5; D perhaps matches TRBD1 (5 bases). Trimming took 5 bases from V and 5 from J, leaving 15 bases between them. The length of the CDR3 is 14 residues. Germline CDR1 reads SEHNR; CDR2 reads FQNEAQ (reference sequence). The DNA of the CDR3 is TGTGCCAGCAGCCAAGACCAGGGTCACGAGACCCAGTACTTC. Protein: CASSQDQGHETQYF.

A few counts support this clone. CDR3 residues: CASSPRTSGSKTQYF. CDR3 sequence (DNA): TGTGCCAGCAGCCCCAGGACTAGCGGGAGCAAGACCCAGTACTTC. The chain has TRBV3-1 (or the pseudogene TRBV3-2) and TRBJ2-5, with 13 bases matching TRBD2. V trimming: 4 bases; J trimming: 6 bases; junction bases outside the gene matches: 5. The CDR3 length is 15 residues. The V gene's germline CDR1 is LGHDT and CDR2 YNNKEL (reference sequence).

The rearrangement uses TRBV29-1 and TRBJ2-1; D is unclear. This CDR3 is 13 amino acids long. The germline V gene encodes CDR1 SQVTM and CDR2 ANQGSEA. V lost 4 bases to trimming and J lost 4 bases, with 11 bases between them. The CDR3 region is CSVVFTGYNEQFF. In nucleotides, the CDR3 is TGCAGCGTTGTTTTTACTGGTTACAATGAGCAGTTCTTC.

This chain joins TRBV10-3 and TRBJ2-1; 9 bases are a match to TRBD1. Trimming took 0 bases from V and 14 from J; bases not matched to a gene: 11. Per the germline V gene, CDR1 is ENHRY and CDR2 is SYGVKD. The CDR3 extends over 15 amino acids. The CDR3 nucleotides are TGTGCCATCAGTGAGTCGACGGGGACAGGGTTGATAGAGTTCTTC. The encoded protein is CAISESTGTGLIEFF.

The rearrangement uses TRBV5-3 and TRBJ1-6; 7 bases align to TRBD1. TRBV5-3 is an ORF, with its function uncertain. The CDR3 contains 17 residues. J gave up 7 bases and V 1 base, and 11 bases lay outside the gene matches. Written as DNA, the CDR3 is TGTGCCAGAAGCTTGATCTCCGGGACAGCCAAGAATTCACCCCTCCACTTT. It encodes CARSLISGTAKNSPLHF.

The gene calls are TRBV5-1 and TRBJ1-1, with D perhaps TRBD1 (6 bases). Germline CDR1 SGHRS, CDR2 YFSETQ. This CDR3 region has 15 residues. V was clipped by 0 bases and J by 1 base, with 10 bases between them. CDR3 DNA: TGCGCCAGCAGCTTGGTACAGGGCCAGAACACTGAAGCTTTCTTT. Amino acids: CASSLVQGQNTEAFF.

V gene TRBV28 combines with J gene TRBJ1-1; tentatively, D is TRBD1 (5 bases). Per germline, CDR1 MDHEN and CDR2 SYDVKM. The CDR3 has 13 residues. Trimming removed 5 bases at V and 3 bases at J, with 10 bases between. The CDR3 bases are TGTGCCAGCAGTAACGGAGGGGACACTGAAGCTTTCTTT. Its protein product is CASSNGGDTEAFF.

The chain combines TRBV28 with TRBJ2-1; tentatively, D is TRBD1 (5 bases). The germline gives CDR1 MDHEN, CDR2 SYDVKM. V was clipped by 7 bases and J by 8 bases, with 12 bases between them. The CDR3 loop spans 12 amino acids. The DNA of the CDR3 is TGTGCCAGCAAGGGGCGTTTACATGAGCAGTTCTTC. Encoded protein: CASKGRLHEQFF.

The DNA for the CDR3 is TGTGCCAGCAGACGCGATACAGGCCGCTATGGCTACACCTTC. Translation: CASRRDTGRYGYTF. This chain uses TRBV28 with TRBJ1-2, with D perhaps matching TRBD1 (5 bases). Trimming cost V 6 bases and J 4 bases, with 15 bases left between them. Germline V lookup: CDR1 MDHEN, CDR2 SYDVKM. The CDR3 totals 14 residues.

The chain links TRBV2 to TRBJ2-3, with TRBD2 matching 7 bases. Trimming removed 1 base from V and 0 bases from J; junction bases left unmatched: 4. This CDR3 spans 16 amino acids. Germline V gives CDR1 SNHLY, CDR2 FYNNEI. CDR3 amino acids: CASSEGLAPSTDTQYF. The CDR3, as DNA: TGTGCCAGCAGTGAAGGACTAGCTCCCAGCACAGATACGCAGTATTTT.

The V gene is TRBV5-1, the J gene TRBJ2-1, with TRBD2 matching over 10 bases. J was trimmed by 9 bases and V by 2 bases; bases with no gene match: 8. This CDR3 has 15 residues. CDR1 is SGHRS and CDR2 is YFSETQ in the germline V gene. Here the CDR3 DNA reads TGCGCCAGCAGCTTTCGAGCGGGAGGGCCTGGTGAGCAGTTCTTC. Its translation: CASSFRAGGPGEQFF.